The 21 T cell receptor beta chains listed next were all sequenced from one sample in a study of shared clonotypes between healthy human individuals. Here immunoSEQ multiplex PCR was the method, and the copy in TCRdb shows in-frame clones only, minus some. The data hold 2 million to 2.5 million clones, with about 92% observed a single time. The sequenced sample was naive CD4+ T cells from PBMCs. As for subset: CD45RA+ positively selected. These receptors originate from a man between 18 and 35 years old in good health. Some clones in this sample may be carry-over from other donors' samples.

This chain uses TRBV4-1 with TRBJ2-7; perhaps TRBD2 as D (6 bases). The CDR3 runs 15 residues. V lost 0 bases and J 6 bases, leaving 15 bases between the germline ends. Germline assignment: CDR1 MGHRA and CDR2 YSYEKL. The CDR3 DNA sequence: TGCGCCAGCAGCCAAGAACCGGGAGTCGCCGGCGAGCAGTACTTC. This sequence encodes CASSQEPGVAGEQYF.

The V and J genes are TRBV6-5 and TRBJ1-5, with TRBD1 matching over 8 bases. Per the germline V gene, CDR1 is MNHEY and CDR2 is SVGAGI. The CDR3 loop spans 16 amino acids. J lost 4 bases, V lost 0 bases, and 5 bases had no gene match. The CDR3 loop is CASSYSWTGKNQPQHF. The CDR3 nucleotides read TGTGCCAGCAGTTACTCGTGGACAGGGAAAAATCAGCCCCAGCATTTT.

The chain is built from TRBV5-8 and TRBJ2-2; no clear D gene. CDR1 SGHTS and CDR2 YDEGEE come from the germline V gene. The length of the CDR3 is 17 residues. The V end was cut by 1 base, the J end by 4 bases, with 17 bases between. The CDR3 nucleotides are TGTGCCAGCAGCTTGCGGCGTCCGACGGTTGGCACCGGGGAGCTGTTTTTT. Translation gives CASSLRRPTVGTGELFF.

This chain uses TRBV6-6 with TRBJ1-5, with no clear D. The CDR3 has 13 amino acids. CDR1 MNHNY and CDR2 SVGAGI come from the germline V gene (reference sequence). V lost 8 bases, J lost 7 bases, and 15 bases lay in between. Here the CDR3 DNA reads TGTGCCAGCGGGATCCGGGTTAGGCAGCCCCAGCATTTT. Protein product: CASGIRVRQPQHF.

The J gene is TRBJ1-5, the V gene TRBV6-5; no definite D call. V lost 0 bases, J lost 4 bases, and 10 bases lay in between. Germline CDR1 is MNHEY and CDR2 is SVGAGI. The CDR3 is made up of 15 amino acids. The CDR3 DNA sequence: TGTGCCAGCAGTTACTCGACGTCAGGTAATCAGCCCCAGCATTTT. Translated: CASSYSTSGNQPQHF.

To note about this clone: The sample carries other DNA sequences with the same CDR3. The V call is TRBV7-9, the J call TRBJ2-3; 9 bases fit TRBD2. Germline CDR1 is SEHNR and CDR2 is FQNEAQ (reference sequence). This CDR3 spans 15 amino acids. V was clipped by 5 bases and J by 0 bases; unmatched bases: 3. DNA for the CDR3: TGTGCCAGCAGCGTTACTAGCGGGAGCACAGATACGCAGTATTTT. This codes for CASSVTSGSTDTQYF.

The V and J genes are TRBV10-1 and TRBJ2-2; tentatively, D is TRBD1 (5 bases). Between the trimmed V and J ends, which lost 4 bases and 4 bases, there was a span of 19 bases. Germline-derived CDR1 and CDR2 are WNHNN and SYGVQD (reference sequence). The CDR3 covers 17 residues. In nucleotides, the CDR3 is TGCGCCAGCAGTGCGCAGGGTCCCCTAGTTGGCACCGGGGAGCTGTTTTTT. This encodes CASSAQGPLVGTGELFF.

V usage is TRBV5-8 and J usage is TRBJ1-6; no clear D. The CDR3 extends over 14 amino acids. The germline V and J ends were trimmed by 0 bases and 13 bases, with 14 bases remaining between them. The germline V gene encodes CDR1 SGHTS and CDR2 YDEGEE. CDR3 loop: CASSLALRIGPLHF. CDR3 in DNA: TGTGCCAGCAGCTTGGCCTTGAGGATTGGGCCCCTCCACTTT.

This clone was picked up one time. V and J are TRBV5-1 and TRBJ2-1, with 8 bases fitting TRBD2. There are 15 residues in the CDR3. CDR1 is SGHRS, CDR2 YFSETQ, per germline. V gave up 0 bases and J gave up 8 bases; unmatched junction bases: 7. The CDR3, as DNA: TGCGCCAGCAGCTTGGGGGTAGCGGGATCCCATGAGCAGTTCTTC. Amino acid sequence: CASSLGVAGSHEQFF.

The chain uses TRBV6-1 and TRBJ2-2, with unresolved D. The V gene lost 3 bases and the J gene lost 0 bases, with 8 bases spanning the gap. The CDR3 runs 15 residues. Looked up from germline, CDR1 is MNHNS and CDR2 is SASEGT. The CDR3 here is CASSEQTSNTGELFF. For the CDR3, the DNA is TGTGCCAGCAGTGAGCAAACCTCGAACACCGGGGAGCTGTTTTTT.

The chain is built from TRBV6-1 and TRBJ2-7, with 8 bases that match TRBD1. Germline CDR1 and CDR2: MNHNS and SASEGT. This CDR3 has 13 residues. Trimming took 1 base from V and 10 from J; bases not matched to a gene: 6. The CDR3 region is CASSEVAGGAQYF. DNA of the CDR3: TGTGCCAGCAGTGAAGTCGCAGGGGGCGCCCAGTACTTC.

Details on this clone: Other nucleotide sequences from this sample produce the same CDR3. CDR3 amino acids: CASSDSGYGYTF. The CDR3 DNA sequence: TGTGCCAGCAGTGACTCCGGTTATGGCTACACCTTC. The chain links TRBV6-4 to TRBJ1-2; D is ambiguous. The germline V gene has CDR1 MRHNA and CDR2 SNTAGT. The CDR3 sequence is 12 residues long. V dropped 0 bases and J dropped 5 bases, with 4 bases sitting between them.

The chain carries TRBV18 and TRBJ1-1; D is undetermined. Germline CDR1 reads KGHSH; CDR2 reads LQKENI. Between the trimmed V and J ends, which lost 3 bases and 1 base, there was a span of 9 bases. The CDR3 runs to 14 residues. CDR3 sequence (DNA): TGTGCCAGCTCACCCATGGCAGGGAACACTGAAGCTTTCTTT. Protein sequence: CASSPMAGNTEAFF.

J is TRBJ1-3 and V is TRBV19; no clear D. CDR1 LNHDA and CDR2 SQIVND come from the germline V gene (reference sequence). CDR3 length: 15 residues. Trimming took off 3 bases at V and 0 bases at J, with 9 bases between the two ends. The CDR3 region has the DNA TGTGCCAGTAGTATCTTTCGCTCCTCTGGAAACACCATATATTTT. Translating it yields CASSIFRSSGNTIYF. Drawing the rest from reference TRBV19 and TRBJ1-3, the complete variable domain is DGGITQSPKYLFRKEGQNVTLSCEQNLNHDAMYWYRQDPGQGLRLIYYSQIVNDFQKGDIAEGYSVSREKKESFPLTVTSAQKNPTAFYLCASSIFRSSGNTIYFGEGSWLTVV.

Notes on this clone: This sample also contains other DNA sequences that code for the same CDR3. The V call is TRBV5-4, the J call TRBJ1-1; 7 bases line up with TRBD1. The V and J ends lost 4 bases and 4 bases, in that order; junction bases with no gene match: 4. CDR1 and CDR2 from the germline V gene are SGHNT and YYREEE (reference sequence). This CDR3 contains 13 residues. This CDR3 reads CASSVQGFTEAFF. CDR3 nucleotides: TGTGCCAGCAGCGTACAGGGGTTCACTGAAGCTTTCTTT. The whole variable domain, remainder taken from reference TRBV5-4 and TRBJ1-1, is ETGVTQSPTHLIKTRGQQVTLRCSSQSGHNTVSWYQQALGQGPQFIFQYYREEENGRGNFPPRFSGLQFPNYSSELNVNALELDDSALYLCASSVQGFTEAFFGQGTRLTVV.

Turning to this clone: The sample holds other DNA sequences that translate to the same CDR3. The chain recombines TRBV18 with TRBJ1-1; 8 bases agree with TRBD1. Germline V gene sequence: CDR1 KGHSH, CDR2 LQKENI. CDR3 length equals 15 residues. V was pared by 0 bases and J by 2 bases, with 2 bases of the junction left unmatched. This chain's CDR3 is CASSPPAGGNTEAFF. In nucleotides, the CDR3 is TGTGCCAGCTCACCACCGGCAGGGGGCAACACTGAAGCTTTCTTT.

The CDR3 nucleotides are TGTGCCAGCTCACCACCGGCCAGGGGCACGGAGACCCAGTACTTC. Translated, it gives CASSPPARGTETQYF. The chain combines TRBV18 with TRBJ2-5; TRBD1 might be the D (6 bases). Germline CDR1 and CDR2: KGHSH and LQKENI. This CDR3 is 15 amino acids long. The germline V and J ends were trimmed by 0 bases and 5 bases, with 13 bases remaining between them.

The chain carries TRBV10-3 and TRBJ2-7, with 7 bases identical to TRBD1. Per the germline V gene, CDR1 is ENHRY and CDR2 is SYGVKD. This CDR3 has 14 residues. V lost 4 bases to trimming and J lost 5 bases; unmatched junction nucleotides: 8. CDR3: CAISVDRVYDEQYF. Here the CDR3 DNA reads TGTGCCATCAGTGTCGACAGGGTATACGACGAGCAGTACTTC.

The chain is built from TRBV7-8 and TRBJ1-2; D remains unclear. Trimming removed 4 bases from V and 7 bases from J, with 13 bases in between. The CDR3 loop spans 13 amino acids. Germline CDR1 and CDR2: SGHVS and FQNEAQ. The CDR3 nucleotides read TGTGCCAGCAGCTCGGTGAGGGAGGGTGGCTACACCTTC. Translated: CASSSVREGGYTF.

The V and J genes are TRBV10-3 and TRBJ2-5; no reliable D call. The CDR3 spans 12 residues. The germline V gene encodes CDR1 ENHRY and CDR2 SYGVKD. Trimming cost V 6 bases and J 4 bases, with 9 bases left between them. This CDR3 is CAISEISETQYF. DNA for the CDR3: TGTGCCATCAGCGAAATATCAGAGACCCAGTACTTC.

For the CDR3, the DNA is TGCGCCAGCAGCGGAGGGGAGTTCTGGGCCTATGGCTACACCTTC. Translated: CASSGGEFWAYGYTF. The rearrangement links TRBV4-3 to TRBJ1-2; D possibly corresponds to TRBD1 (5 bases). Germline values: CDR1 LGHNA, CDR2 YSLEER. Trimming pared 5 bases from V and 4 bases from J, leaving 17 bases between. This CDR3 comprises 15 residues.